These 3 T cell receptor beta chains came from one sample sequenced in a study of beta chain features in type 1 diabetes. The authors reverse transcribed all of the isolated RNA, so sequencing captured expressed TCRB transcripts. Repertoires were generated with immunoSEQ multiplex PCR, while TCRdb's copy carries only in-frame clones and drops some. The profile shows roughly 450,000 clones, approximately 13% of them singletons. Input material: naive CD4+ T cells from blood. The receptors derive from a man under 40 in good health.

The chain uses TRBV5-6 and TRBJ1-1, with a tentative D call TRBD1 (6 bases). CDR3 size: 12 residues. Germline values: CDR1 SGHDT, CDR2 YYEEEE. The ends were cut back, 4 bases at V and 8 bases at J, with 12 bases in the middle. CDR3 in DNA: TGTGCCAGCAGCCGTACAGGGCGAGAAGCTTTCTTT. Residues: CASSRTGREAFF. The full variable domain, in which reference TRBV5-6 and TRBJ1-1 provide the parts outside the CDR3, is DAGVTQSPTHLIKTRGQQVTLRCSPKSGHDTVSWYQQALGQGPQFIFQYYEEEERQRGNFPDRFSGHQFPNYSSELNVNALLLGDSALYLCASSRTGREAFFGQGTRLTVV.

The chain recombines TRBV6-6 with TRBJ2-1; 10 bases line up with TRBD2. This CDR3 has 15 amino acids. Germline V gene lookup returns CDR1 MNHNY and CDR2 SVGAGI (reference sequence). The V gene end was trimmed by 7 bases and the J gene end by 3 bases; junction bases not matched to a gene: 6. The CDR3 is CASTSSGGFYNEQFF. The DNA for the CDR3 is TGTGCCAGCACCTCTAGCGGGGGATTCTACAATGAGCAGTTCTTC.

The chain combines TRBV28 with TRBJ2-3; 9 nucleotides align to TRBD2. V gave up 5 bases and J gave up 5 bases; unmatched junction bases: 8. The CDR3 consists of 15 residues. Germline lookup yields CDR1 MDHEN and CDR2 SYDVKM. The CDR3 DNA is TGTGCCAGCAGTCGACCGGGACTAGCTGGAGATACGCAGTATTTT. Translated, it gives CASSRPGLAGDTQYF. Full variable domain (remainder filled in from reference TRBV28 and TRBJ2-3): DVKVTQSSRYLVKRTGEKVFLECVQDMDHENMFWYRQDPGLGLRLIYFSYDVKMKEKGDIPEGYSVSREKKERFSLILESASTNQTSMYLCASSRPGLAGDTQYFGPGTRLTVL.